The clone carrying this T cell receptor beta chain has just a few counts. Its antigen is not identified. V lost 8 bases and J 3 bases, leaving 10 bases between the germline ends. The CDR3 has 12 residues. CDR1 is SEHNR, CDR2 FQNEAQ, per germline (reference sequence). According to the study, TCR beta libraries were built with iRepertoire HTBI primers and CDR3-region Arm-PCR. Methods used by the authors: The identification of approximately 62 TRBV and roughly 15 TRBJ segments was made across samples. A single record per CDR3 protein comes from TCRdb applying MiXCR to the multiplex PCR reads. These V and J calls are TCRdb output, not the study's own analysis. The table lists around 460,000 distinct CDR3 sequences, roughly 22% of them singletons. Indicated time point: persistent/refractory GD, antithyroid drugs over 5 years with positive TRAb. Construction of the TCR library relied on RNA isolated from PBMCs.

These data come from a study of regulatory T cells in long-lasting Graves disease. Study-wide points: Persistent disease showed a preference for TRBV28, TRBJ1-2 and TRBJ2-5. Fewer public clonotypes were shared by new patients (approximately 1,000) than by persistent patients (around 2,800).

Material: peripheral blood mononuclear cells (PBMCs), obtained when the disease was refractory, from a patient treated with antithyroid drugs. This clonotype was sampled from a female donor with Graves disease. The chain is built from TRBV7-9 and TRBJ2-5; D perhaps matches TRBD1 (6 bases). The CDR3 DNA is TGTGCCAGCTTACAGGGAAAAGAGACCCAGTACTTC. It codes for CASLQGKETQYF.